Below, 15 T cell receptor beta chains from the same sample are listed, as sequenced in a study of regulatory T cells in long-lasting Graves disease. Arm-PCR of CDR3 regions and iRepertoire HTBI primers were used to build TCR beta libraries. TCRdb recomputed calls from the multiplex PCR reads with MiXCR, one row per CDR3 protein. The sample records fewer than 450,000 distinct CDR3 sequences, less than 25% being singletons. Time point reported: persistent/refractory GD, antithyroid drugs over 5 years with positive TRAb. Making the TCR library involved RNA that had been extracted from PBMCs. This sample comprised peripheral blood mononuclear cells (PBMCs), obtained when the disease was refractory, from a patient treated with antithyroid drugs. These receptors were obtained from a female donor with Graves disease.

This clonotype was recorded many times. The rearrangement joins TRBV29-1 to TRBJ1-1, with D tentatively TRBD1 (5 bases). Germline V gene data show CDR1 as SQVTM and CDR2 as ANQGSEA. V lost 6 bases and J lost 1, with 15 bases in between. The CDR3 spans 14 residues. The DNA for the CDR3 is TGCAGCGTAAGACCAGGACATAAGAACACTGAAGCTTTCTTT. This translates into CSVRPGHKNTEAFF. Variable domain in full (rest from reference TRBV29-1 and TRBJ1-1): SAVISQKPSRDICQRGTSLTIQCQVDSQVTMMFWYRQQPGQSLTLIATANQGSEATYESGFVIDKFPISRPNLTFSTLTVSNMSPEDSSIYLCSVRPGHKNTEAFFGQGTRLTVV.

This clonotype was counted between two and nine times. V is TRBV27 and J is TRBJ2-5, with 9 bases that match TRBD1. The CDR3 is made up of 18 amino acids. The J segment lost 4 bases and the V segment lost 4 bases, leaving 16 bases of the junction unmatched. The V gene's germline CDR1 is MNHEY and CDR2 SMNVEV (reference sequence). The CDR3 loop reads CASSSSQRLGQGRETQYF. In nucleotides, the CDR3 is TGTGCCAGCAGTTCATCCCAGCGATTGGGACAGGGCAGAGAGACCCAGTACTTC.

The rearrangement joins TRBV2 to TRBJ2-7, with D possibly matching TRBD1 (6 bases). The ends were cut back, 5 bases at V and 2 bases at J, with 16 bases in the middle. The CDR3 spans 15 residues. Germline V CDR1 and CDR2: SNHLY, FYNNEI. CDR3 sequence reads: CASSYPNSGAYEQYF. The CDR3 DNA reads as TGTGCCAGCAGTTACCCCAACTCAGGGGCCTACGAGCAGTACTTC.

This clonotype was recorded many times. The chain recombines TRBV19 with TRBJ2-7, with 7 bases identical to TRBD1. The ends lost 5 bases at V and 2 bases at J; junction bases unmatched: 9. This CDR3 contains 15 residues. Germline loops: CDR1 LNHDA, CDR2 SQIVND (reference sequence). CDR3 region: CASSVRDSQTYEQYF. In DNA form, the CDR3 reads TGTGCCAGTAGTGTCCGGGACAGCCAAACCTACGAGCAGTACTTC. Full variable domain (rest looked up from reference TRBV19 and TRBJ2-7): DGGITQSPKYLFRKEGQNVTLSCEQNLNHDAMYWYRQDPGQGLRLIYYSQIVNDFQKGDIAEGYSVSREKKESFPLTVTSAQKNPTAFYLCASSVRDSQTYEQYFGPGTRLTVT.

This clonotype was found many times. The chain joins TRBV6-1 to TRBJ1-4; the D gene is possibly TRBD1 (5 bases). The length of the CDR3 is 16 residues. Between the trimmed V and J ends, which lost 5 bases and 4 bases, there was a span of 17 bases. Germline assignment: CDR1 MNHNS and CDR2 SASEGT. The DNA of the CDR3 is TGTGCCAGCAGTCCTGATGAGGACATCCTTAATGAAAAACTGTTTTTT. Encoded protein: CASSPDEDILNEKLFF.

About this clonotype: This may come from a read error, since a much larger clone is one base off. This chain connects TRBV20-1 to TRBJ1-4; 10 bases are a match to TRBD1. CDR1 DFQATT and CDR2 SNEGSKA come from the germline V gene (reference sequence). This CDR3 spans 14 amino acids. The CDR3 reads CSAPDRGTNEKPFF. The CDR3 DNA reads as TGCAGTGCCCCGGACAGGGGGACTAATGAAAAACCGTTTTTT.

The J gene is TRBJ2-2, the V gene TRBV2, with 7 bases fitting TRBD1. Germline V gene data show CDR1 as SNHLY and CDR2 as FYNNEI. The CDR3 length is 14 residues. V shed 7 bases, J shed 5 bases, and the junction held 7 bases outside the gene matches. The CDR3 DNA follows: TGTGCCAGCATGGGACAGACTGGAACCGGGGAGCTGTTTTTT. It encodes CASMGQTGTGELFF.

This clonotype was seen at least ten times. The rearrangement joins TRBV7-9 to TRBJ2-5; TRBD1 aligns across 8 bases. In germline, CDR1 is SEHNR, CDR2 FQNEAQ (reference sequence). V shed 6 bases and J 0 bases; nucleotides not matched to a gene: 6. The CDR3 is 15 residues long. CDR3 sequence (DNA): TGTGCCAGCAGGAGGAACAGGGGGTACCAAGAGACCCAGTACTTC. This encodes CASRRNRGYQETQYF.

This clonotype was found many times. The chain carries TRBV2 and TRBJ2-4; a possible D gene is TRBD2 (6 bases). CDR1 and CDR2 (germline): SNHLY, FYNNEI. V gave up 4 bases and J gave up 7 bases, with 17 bases separating them. This CDR3 contains 15 residues. The CDR3 is CASSVSGSAKNIQYF. The CDR3 DNA reads as TGTGCCAGCAGTGTTAGCGGTTCAGCGAAGAACATTCAGTACTTC.

The chain couples TRBV12-3 or TRBV12-4 to TRBJ2-7, with D unresolved. V lost 5 bases to trimming and J lost 6 bases, with 11 bases between them. There are 12 residues in the CDR3. The chain's CDR3 is CASSTQVSEQYF. CDR3 nucleotide sequence: TGTGCCAGCAGTACCCAGGTTAGCGAGCAGTACTTC.

The V call is TRBV25-1, the J call TRBJ2-5; possibly TRBD1 for D (5 bases). V was clipped by 7 bases and J by 5 bases, with 14 bases between them. Looked up from germline, CDR1 is MGHDK and CDR2 is SYGVNS. This CDR3 comprises 13 residues. CDR3 amino acids: CASMGPHGETQYF. CDR3 DNA sequence: TGTGCCAGCATGGGGCCGCATGGGGAGACCCAGTACTTC.

The rearrangement joins TRBV6-1 to TRBJ2-7; D perhaps matches TRBD2 (6 bases). The CDR3 contains 15 residues. Germline CDR1 and CDR2: MNHNS and SASEGT. Trimming removed 6 bases from V and 2 bases from J, with 17 bases in between. The CDR3 coding sequence is TGTGCCAGCAGCCAAGTGGCTAGCGAGGCCTACGAGCAGTACTTC. Translated, it gives CASSQVASEAYEQYF.

This clonotype has ten or more counts. This sequence joins TRBV6-5 and TRBJ2-2; D uncertain. The CDR3 runs 14 residues. V was clipped by 2 bases and J by 1 base, with 5 bases between them. Germline values: CDR1 MNHEY, CDR2 SVGAGI. CDR3 bases: TGTGCCAGCAGTTACGTGCAGAACACCGGGGAGCTGTTTTTT. It is translated as CASSYVQNTGELFF.

This sequence joins TRBV4-2 and TRBJ2-3; TRBD2 agrees at 14 bases. V dropped 1 base and J dropped 5; count of bases not matched to a gene: 14. The CDR3 has 20 residues. CDR1 and CDR2 (germline): LGHNA, YNFKEQ. Here the CDR3 reads CASSQATGGTSGSGGDTQYF. DNA of the CDR3: TGTGCCAGCAGCCAAGCCACAGGGGGGACTAGCGGGAGTGGAGGAGATACGCAGTATTTT.

This clonotype was recorded at least ten times. The CDR3 region is CASSDGQGLQETQYF. DNA for the CDR3: TGTGCCAGCAGTGACGGACAGGGACTTCAAGAGACCCAGTACTTC. The rearrangement links TRBV6-1 to TRBJ2-5, with 8 bases that match TRBD1. This CDR3 is 15 amino acids long. Germline V gives CDR1 MNHNS, CDR2 SASEGT. The V gene end was trimmed by 3 bases and the J gene end by 2 bases; junction bases not matched to a gene: 5.